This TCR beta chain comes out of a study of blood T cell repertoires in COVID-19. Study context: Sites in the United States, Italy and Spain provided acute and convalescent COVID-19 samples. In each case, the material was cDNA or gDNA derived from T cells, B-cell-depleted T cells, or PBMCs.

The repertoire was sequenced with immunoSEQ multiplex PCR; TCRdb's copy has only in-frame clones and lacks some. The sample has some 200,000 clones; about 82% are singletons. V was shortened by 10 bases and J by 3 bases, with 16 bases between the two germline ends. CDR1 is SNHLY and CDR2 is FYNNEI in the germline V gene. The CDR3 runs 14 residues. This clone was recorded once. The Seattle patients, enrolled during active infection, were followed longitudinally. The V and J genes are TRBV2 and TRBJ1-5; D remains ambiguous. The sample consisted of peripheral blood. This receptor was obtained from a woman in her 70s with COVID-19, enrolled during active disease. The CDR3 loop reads CATEEARHNQPQHF. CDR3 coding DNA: TGTGCCACCGAAGAGGCCCGCCACAATCAGCCCCAGCATTTT.